The 26 T cell receptor beta chains in this list originate from one sample, sequenced in a study of blood T cell repertoires in COVID-19. The data were produced by immunoSEQ multiplex PCR, yet TCRdb's version contains in-frame clones alone and is incomplete. Found here are some 300,000 clones, around 87% of them singletons; the top ten hold 1% to 1.5%. The material sequenced was peripheral blood. The receptors were sampled from a man in his sixties or seventies with acute or convalescent COVID-19.

Only a few counts were recorded for this clone. V is TRBV7-8 and J is TRBJ2-2; TRBD1 matches 10 bases. Germline V gives CDR1 SGHVS, CDR2 FQNEAQ. V lost 6 bases to trimming and J lost 3 bases; unmatched junction nucleotides: 4. The CDR3 has 15 residues. CDR3 bases: TGTGCCAGCAGACGAGACAGGGGGCACACCGGGGAGCTGTTTTTT. Protein sequence: CASRRDRGHTGELFF. Full variable domain (missing parts from reference TRBV7-8 and TRBJ2-2): GAGVSQSPRYKVAKRGQDVALRCDPISGHVSLFWYQQALGQGPEFLTYFQNEAQLDKSGLPSDRFFAERPEGSVSTLKIQRTQQEDSAVYLCASRRDRGHTGELFFGEGSRLTVL.

The rearrangement uses TRBV27 and TRBJ2-1, with D perhaps matching TRBD1 (5 bases). This CDR3 is built from 14 residues. Between the trimmed V and J ends, which lost 4 bases and 1 base, there was a span of 8 bases. Germline V gene lookup returns CDR1 MNHEY and CDR2 SMNVEV (reference sequence). CDR3 nucleotide sequence: TGTGCCAGCAGTTCCCCAGGGTCCTACAATGAGCAGTTCTTC. It specifies CASSSPGSYNEQFF.

This chain joins TRBV3-1 (or the pseudogene TRBV3-2) and TRBJ2-7; 10 positions agree with TRBD1. The CDR3 has 17 amino acids. Losses at the gene ends were 3 bases for V and 4 bases for J; bases not matched to a gene: 12. The germline CDR1 and CDR2 sequences are LGHDT and YNNKEL (reference sequence). CDR3: CASSQTGEGQGRYEQYF. The CDR3 nucleotides read TGTGCCAGCAGCCAGACGGGCGAGGGACAGGGGAGGTACGAGCAGTACTTC.

A few counts support this clone. This chain joins TRBV5-1 and TRBJ2-3; D is uncertain. CDR1 and CDR2 (germline): SGHRS, YFSETQ. This CDR3 spans 12 amino acids. Trimming took 4 bases from V and 6 from J, leaving 9 bases between them. CDR3 residues: CASSPTLDTQYF. The CDR3 nucleotides read TGCGCCAGCAGCCCTACTCTTGATACGCAGTATTTT.

The rearrangement uses TRBV11-1 and TRBJ1-1; TRBD1 aligns across 8 bases. The CDR3 sequence is 14 residues long. Germline trimming cut 2 bases from V and 8 bases from J; bases unmatched to any gene: 7. Germline V gene lookup returns CDR1 SGHAT and CDR2 FQDESV (reference sequence). CDR3 sequence reads: CASSLHTGGVEAFF. The CDR3 DNA reads TGTGCCAGCAGCTTACACACAGGGGGTGTGGAAGCTTTCTTT.

The chain employs TRBV5-6 and TRBJ1-1, with a tentative D call TRBD1 (6 bases). This CDR3 comprises 13 residues. Germline V lookup: CDR1 SGHDT, CDR2 YYEEEE. Trimming removed 6 bases at V and 1 base at J, with 10 bases between. The CDR3 sequence: CASKMDRNTEAFF. DNA of the CDR3: TGTGCCAGCAAGATGGACAGGAACACTGAAGCTTTCTTT.

This clone was seen a handful of times. The chain has TRBV6-2 or TRBV6-3 and TRBJ2-2; TRBD2 matches at 9 bases. V was pared by 4 bases and J by 6 bases, with 3 bases of the junction left unmatched. The CDR3 runs to 14 residues. Germline V CDR1 and CDR2: MNHEY, SVGEGT. In nucleotides, the CDR3 is TGTGCCAGCAGTTTGGGACTAGCTTCCGGGGAGCTGTTTTTT. It translates to CASSLGLASGELFF.

The V gene is TRBV10-3, the J gene TRBJ2-3, with a weak D call TRBD1 (6 bases). The CDR3 spans 12 residues. Germline CDR1 is ENHRY and CDR2 is SYGVKD. Trimming cost V 10 bases and J 6 bases, with 14 bases left between them. CDR3 in DNA: TGTGCCACCAAAACAGGGTTCGATACGCAGTATTTT. Residues: CATKTGFDTQYF.

This chain uses TRBV10-3 with TRBJ1-1; 7 bases match TRBD1. CDR3 length: 14 residues. V trimming: 6 bases; J trimming: 4 bases; junction bases outside the gene matches: 8. CDR1 and CDR2 from the germline V gene are ENHRY and SYGVKD. CDR3 protein: CAIRRGAGGTEAFF. DNA of the CDR3: TGTGCCATCAGGCGGGGAGCAGGGGGCACTGAAGCTTTCTTT.

This clone was detected only once. This chain uses TRBV6-6 with TRBJ1-5; tentative D call: TRBD1 (6 bases). The germline gives CDR1 MNHNY, CDR2 SVGAGI (reference sequence). Trimming left V 5 bases short and J 2 bases short, with 16 bases between. The CDR3 contains 16 residues. The CDR3 coding sequence is TGTGCCAGCAGTCCAACGACAGGACTCGGCAATCAGCCCCAGCATTTT. As protein: CASSPTTGLGNQPQHF.

The chain carries TRBV5-1 and TRBJ2-1; 8 bases match TRBD1. The germline CDR1 and CDR2 sequences are SGHRS and YFSETQ. The CDR3 is 16 residues long. With V trimmed by 1 base and J by 6 bases, 9 bases remained unmatched. CDR3 DNA: TGCGCCAGCAGCTTGTTAGGCCAGGGGGCCGGCAATGAGCAGTTCTTC. Translated, it gives CASSLLGQGAGNEQFF.

This clone appeared a few times. The gene calls are TRBV3-1 (or the pseudogene TRBV3-2) and TRBJ1-2; TRBD1 aligns across 7 bases. Trimming took 1 base from V and 0 from J; bases not matched to a gene: 17. Germline assignment: CDR1 LGHDT and CDR2 YNNKEL (reference sequence). The CDR3 runs 20 residues. DNA for the CDR3: TGTGCCAGCAGCCAAGTAGGAGGAGGGGGCCGGGACAGAGCTAACTATGGCTACACCTTC. It translates to CASSQVGGGGRDRANYGYTF.

Here the CDR3 reads CASSQEEREGGDTQYF. DNA of the CDR3: TGTGCCAGCAGCCAAGAAGAGCGGGAGGGGGGAGATACGCAGTATTTT. The rearrangement links TRBV4-2 to TRBJ2-3; 10 bases are shared with TRBD2. The CDR3 totals 16 residues. Germline V gives CDR1 LGHNA, CDR2 YNFKEQ. V trimming: 0 bases; J trimming: 5 bases; junction bases outside the gene matches: 5.

The sample holds one count of this clone. This sequence joins TRBV6-2 or TRBV6-3 and TRBJ1-2; 11 bases fit TRBD1. After removal of 2 bases from V and 1 base from J, the junction contained 3 bases not matched to a gene. This CDR3 region has 16 residues. In germline, CDR1 is MNHEY, CDR2 SVGEGT. CDR3 in amino acids: CASSYGQGALNYGYTF. The CDR3 DNA reads TGTGCCAGCAGTTACGGACAGGGGGCCCTTAACTATGGCTACACCTTC.

This chain uses TRBV7-2 with TRBJ2-1; D possibly corresponds to TRBD2 (5 bases). The CDR3 runs to 13 residues. Trimming removed 2 bases at V and 7 bases at J, with 9 bases between. Germline lookup yields CDR1 SGHTA and CDR2 FQGNSA. As DNA, the CDR3 is TGTGCCAGCAGCTTAATCCAGCGGAATGAGCAGTTCTTC. Its protein is CASSLIQRNEQFF.

The J gene is TRBJ1-1, the V gene TRBV2; D may be TRBD1 (5 bases). CDR3 length: 14 residues. Germline CDR1 and CDR2: SNHLY and FYNNEI. V was trimmed by 4 bases and J by 1 base, leaving 10 bases between them. The CDR3 bases are TGTGCCAGCAGTGGCCCCGGGGGGAACACTGAAGCTTTCTTT. It translates to CASSGPGGNTEAFF.

The V call is TRBV12-3 or TRBV12-4, the J call TRBJ2-5; the match to TRBD1 covers 9 bases. The CDR3 extends over 13 amino acids. Trimming took 5 bases from V and 5 from J; bases not matched to a gene: 3. CDR3 nucleotide sequence: TGTGCCAGCAGTCAGACAGGGGGGGAGACCCAGTACTTC. Translating it yields CASSQTGGETQYF.

The chain carries TRBV2 and TRBJ1-4, with a possible D match to TRBD1 (5 bases). Germline assignment: CDR1 SNHLY and CDR2 FYNNEI. CDR3 length equals 15 residues. V was shortened by 2 bases and J by 5 bases, with 12 bases between the two germline ends. The CDR3 nucleotides read TGTGCCAGCAGTGAAAATCGACAGACGAATGAAAAACTGTTTTTT. Protein: CASSENRQTNEKLFF.

J is TRBJ2-3 and V is TRBV27; D ambiguous. This CDR3 comprises 13 residues. Germline values: CDR1 MNHEY, CDR2 SMNVEV (reference sequence). The V and J ends lost 3 bases and 1 base respectively, with 5 bases between them. CDR3 protein: CASSFQGTDTQYF. The CDR3 DNA reads TGTGCCAGCAGTTTTCAGGGCACAGATACGCAGTATTTT.

This chain links TRBV28 with TRBJ2-6; TRBD2 matches at 7 bases. This CDR3 has 18 amino acids. V trimming: 2 bases; J trimming: 2 bases; junction bases outside the gene matches: 9. The V gene's germline CDR1 is MDHEN and CDR2 SYDVKM. In DNA, the CDR3 is TGTGCCAGCAGTTTAGGCCAGGGAGGGAATACTGGGGCCAACGTCCTGACTTTC. This translates into CASSLGQGGNTGANVLTF. Variable domain in full (rest from reference TRBV28 and TRBJ2-6): DVKVTQSSRYLVKRTGEKVFLECVQDMDHENMFWYRQDPGLGLRLIYFSYDVKMKEKGDIPEGYSVSREKKERFSLILESASTNQTSMYLCASSLGQGGNTGANVLTFGAGSRLTVL.

The V call is TRBV13, the J call TRBJ2-3; D is uncertain. This CDR3 has 16 amino acids. The V gene's germline CDR1 is PRHDT and CDR2 FYEKMQ (reference sequence). The ends were cut back, 1 base at V and 5 bases at J, with 16 bases in the middle. CDR3 sequence reads: CASSLVGSSVEDTQYF. CDR3 coding DNA: TGTGCCAGCAGCTTAGTGGGCTCATCGGTGGAAGATACGCAGTATTTT.

CDR3 residues: CASRTSRADTQYF. The CDR3 nucleotides are TGTGCCAGCAGGACTAGTAGAGCAGATACGCAGTATTTT. The chain has TRBV6-5 and TRBJ2-3, with D possibly being TRBD2 (6 bases). V gave up 6 bases and J gave up 4 bases, with 11 bases separating them. The CDR3 has 13 amino acids. Germline values: CDR1 MNHEY, CDR2 SVGAGI.

The J gene is TRBJ2-3, the V gene TRBV27; 7 nucleotides align to TRBD2. The CDR3 consists of 14 residues. The germline V gene encodes CDR1 MNHEY and CDR2 SMNVEV (reference sequence). Germline trimming cut 3 bases from V and 5 bases from J; bases unmatched to any gene: 5. DNA of the CDR3: TGTGCCAGCAGTTTCCGGGAGGCCAGAGATACGCAGTATTTT. This gives the protein CASSFREARDTQYF.

This chain uses TRBV5-6 with TRBJ2-1, with D perhaps TRBD1 (6 bases). CDR1 and CDR2 from the germline V gene are SGHDT and YYEEEE. This CDR3 contains 15 residues. V dropped 0 bases and J dropped 12 bases, with 19 bases sitting between them. The CDR3 DNA sequence: TGTGCCAGCAGCTTGGGGGACCGGGACACCATCAGGCAGTTCTTC. Its translation is CASSLGDRDTIRQFF.

The chain is built from TRBV6-5 and TRBJ2-7; D may be TRBD2 (5 bases). Germline V gene data show CDR1 as MNHEY and CDR2 as SVGAGI. V lost 6 bases, J lost 0 bases, and 12 bases lay in between. The CDR3 has 14 residues. The CDR3 protein is CASSQLGSSYEQYF. The DNA of the CDR3 is TGTGCCAGCAGCCAGTTAGGGAGCTCCTACGAGCAGTACTTC.

The CDR3 DNA reads as TGTGCCAGCAGCCAAGACCCCCTCTTTAATAATTCACCCCTCCACTTT. Amino acids: CASSQDPLFNNSPLHF. This rearrangement joins TRBV4-2 to TRBJ1-6; unclear D gene. The CDR3 consists of 16 residues. Deletions cut 0 bases from V and 5 bases from J, with 11 bases between. Germline V gives CDR1 LGHNA, CDR2 YNFKEQ.